The clone carrying this T cell receptor (beta chain) has just a few counts. These data come from a study of regulatory T cells in long-lasting Graves disease. About the research overall: Graves' patients (newly diagnosed) had been on antithyroid drugs under 3 months.

Germline CDR1 is MGHRA and CDR2 is YSYEKL. CDR3 length: 15 amino acids. The ends lost 6 bases at V and 3 bases at J; junction bases unmatched: 7. The time point is: newly diagnosed GD, antithyroid drugs for less than 3 months. Scientists built the TCR library using RNA that was extracted from PBMCs. Approximately 8.3 milliliters of peripheral blood went into EDTA tubes. CDR3-region Arm-PCR and iRepertoire HTBI primers produced the TCR beta libraries. TCRdb re-derived calls from the multiplex PCR reads in MiXCR, one entry per CDR3 protein. The table lists more than 400,000 distinct CDR3 sequences, 15% to 20% of them singletons, with 10% to 15% in the top ten. These data were likewise used in another study, on T cells in Graves' hyperthyroidism and ophthalmopathy. This second study notes: Thyroid ultrasound and orbital computed tomography, with clinical symptoms and serum thyroxine and TRAb, informed diagnoses.

The sequence derives from a man between 40 and 49 years old with Graves disease. This chain connects TRBV4-1 to TRBJ2-2, with TRBD2 matching 7 bases. Specimen: peripheral blood mononuclear cells (PBMCs), collected at new diagnosis, from a patient treated with antithyroid drugs. The CDR3 bases are TGCGCCAGCAGGGGACTATCGGGATACACCGGGGAGCTGTTTTTT. It encodes CASRGLSGYTGELFF.